The 24 T cell receptor beta chains below were found in one sample sequenced in a study of tumor-infiltrating lymphocytes in primary liver carcinoma. TCR beta cDNA was reverse-transcribed from roughly 0.45 ug of total RNA. The reaction used a constant-region primer and ProtoScript II reverse transcriptase. Researchers made the TCR beta libraries by running three nested multiplex PCR rounds with slightly modified ARM-PCR. It was with TRBV1-TRBV30 forward primers and a C-beta reverse primer that the first two PCR rounds were run, at around 10 cycles each. TCRdb re-analysed the multiplex PCR reads in MiXCR, keeping a single row per CDR3 protein. The sample records about 320,000 distinct CDR3 sequences, about 50% being singletons. Extraction also yielded germline DNA, while blood RNA was obtained from unsorted whole blood. The sequenced sample was peripheral blood. These receptors originate from a woman aged 25 to 39 with primary liver carcinoma and hepatitis B virus infection.

In nucleotides, the CDR3 is TGTGCCAGCATAGAGACAGGGTTCACTGAAGCTTTCTTT. Residues: CASIETGFTEAFF. The chain employs TRBV6-5 and TRBJ1-1; 7 bases fit TRBD1. This CDR3 contains 13 residues. After removal of 7 bases from V and 4 bases from J, the junction contained 6 bases not matched to a gene. Germline V gene lookup returns CDR1 MNHEY and CDR2 SVGAGI.

J is TRBJ1-5 and V is TRBV30; 9 nucleotides line up with TRBD1. V lost 3 bases, J lost 6 bases, and 3 bases stayed unmatched. CDR1 is GTSNPN, CDR2 SVGIG, per germline (reference sequence). This CDR3 spans 13 amino acids. The CDR3 sequence is CAWSYRGLQPQHF. CDR3 bases: TGTGCCTGGAGCTACAGGGGGCTTCAGCCCCAGCATTTT.

For this clonotype: The germline gene is not matched at one end of the junction; a read error may be the cause. The rearrangement joins TRBV6-5 to TRBJ2-1; 7 nucleotides line up with TRBD2. Germline V lookup: CDR1 MNHEY, CDR2 SVGAGI. The CDR3 is 16 residues long. The CDR3 is CVSSSPWSSGLNEEFF. The CDR3 DNA reads TGTGTCAGCAGTTCCCCTTGGAGTAGCGGGCTGAATGAGGAGTTCTTC.

The rearrangement uses TRBV7-9 and TRBJ2-5, with 8 nucleotides matching TRBD2. Germline-derived CDR1 and CDR2 are SEHNR and FQNEAQ (reference sequence). With 3 bases clipped from V and 9 bases from J, the junction kept 6 bases outside the gene matches. The CDR3 sequence is 13 residues long. CDR3 nucleotide sequence: TGTGCCAGCAGCTTTCATAGCGGGACGGCCCAGTACTTC. Amino acid sequence: CASSFHSGTAQYF.

The chain carries TRBV7-9 and TRBJ2-3, with a tentative D call TRBD2 (6 bases). The V end was cut by 7 bases, the J end by 5 bases, with 19 bases between. The length of the CDR3 is 15 residues. Germline V lookup: CDR1 SEHNR, CDR2 FQNEAQ (reference sequence). Written as DNA, the CDR3 is TGTGCCAGCACCTCTGGCCGGGACTCCAGAGATACGCAGTATTTT. Translating gives CASTSGRDSRDTQYF. Using reference TRBV7-9 and TRBJ2-3 for the parts outside the CDR3, the full variable domain is DTGVSQNPRHKITKRGQNVTFRCDPISEHNRLYWYRQTLGQGPEFLTYFQNEAQLEKSRLLSDRFSAERPKGSFSTLEIQRTEQGDSAMYLCASTSGRDSRDTQYFGPGTRLTVL.

This clonotype appeared many times. The DNA of the CDR3 is TGCAGCGTTAACCTTCCAGAGACCCAGTACTTC. Its protein product is CSVNLPETQYF. The chain recombines TRBV29-1 with TRBJ2-5; D remains unclear. The CDR3 has 11 residues. The germline V gene has CDR1 SQVTM and CDR2 ANQGSEA. With 5 bases removed from V and 4 bases from J, the gap between germline ends came to 8 bases. The complete variable domain, with remaining parts taken from reference TRBV29-1 and TRBJ2-5, reads SAVISQKPSRDICQRGTSLTIQCQVDSQVTMMFWYRQQPGQSLTLIATANQGSEATYESGFVIDKFPISRPNLTFSTLTVSNMSPEDSSIYLCSVNLPETQYFGPGTRLLVL.

For this clonotype: This sequence may be a read error, since a much larger clone differs from it by one base. The V gene is TRBV12-3 or TRBV12-4, the J gene TRBJ2-2; weak D call: TRBD2 (6 bases). This CDR3 has 15 amino acids. V shed 1 base and J shed 3 bases, with 9 bases lying between them. DNA of the CDR3: TGTGCCAGCAGTTTAGGCGGGGCAGACACCGGGGAGCTGTTTTTT. It specifies CASSLGGADTGELFF.

This clonotype was counted ten times or more. The CDR3 DNA is TGTGCCAGCAGCTTAGATACAGTTAGCTACGAGCAGTACTTC. It specifies CASSLDTVSYEQYF. The V call is TRBV11-2, the J call TRBJ2-7, with no clear D. The ends were cut back, 0 bases at V and 3 bases at J, with 9 bases in the middle. This CDR3 region has 14 residues. CDR1 and CDR2 from the germline V gene are SGHAT and FQNNGV.

This clonotype was counted between two and nine times. The chain employs TRBV5-4 and TRBJ1-2; TRBD1 is a possible D gene (6 bases). CDR3 length: 16 amino acids. Germline values: CDR1 SGHNT, CDR2 YYREEE (reference sequence). Trimming stripped 4 bases from V and 7 bases from J, with 23 bases between. DNA for the CDR3: TGTGCCAGCAGCCCGGGAGTCGGGGCCGCAGGGGCTGGCTACACCTTC. This encodes CASSPGVGAAGAGYTF. Variable domain in full (rest from reference TRBV5-4 and TRBJ1-2): ETGVTQSPTHLIKTRGQQVTLRCSSQSGHNTVSWYQQALGQGPQFIFQYYREEENGRGNFPPRFSGLQFPNYSSELNVNALELDDSALYLCASSPGVGAAGAGYTFGSGTRLTVV.

On this clonotype itself: As the CDR3 is not closed by the conserved phenylalanine or tryptophan, this likely results from a read error. The rearrangement links TRBV29-1 to TRBJ2-1, with 13 bases identical to TRBD2. The germline gives CDR1 SQVTM, CDR2 ANQGSEA. The J segment lost 8 bases and the V segment lost 7 bases, leaving 8 bases of the junction unmatched. This CDR3 region has 14 residues. In nucleotides, the CDR3 is TGCAGCGCGACTAGCGGGAGGAATATCTATGAGCAGTTCTTA. This translates into CSATSGRNIYEQFL.

The chain uses TRBV14 and TRBJ2-7; possibly TRBD1 for D (6 bases). The V and J ends lost 10 bases and 5 bases respectively, with 21 bases between them. The V gene's germline CDR1 is SGHDN and CDR2 FVKESK. The CDR3 totals 14 residues. This chain's CDR3 is CAINQSGVGDEQYF. The DNA of the CDR3 is TGTGCCATCAATCAGTCAGGGGTGGGGGACGAGCAGTACTTC.

This clonotype came up a few times. The chain employs TRBV7-2 and TRBJ2-3; 7 nucleotides agree with TRBD2. Trimming at V came to 5 bases and at J to 0 bases, leaving 5 bases not matched to a gene. This CDR3 is 15 amino acids long. CDR1 is SGHTA and CDR2 is FQGNSA in the germline V gene. CDR3 loop: CASSPWGGSTDTQYF. The CDR3 region has the DNA TGTGCCAGCAGCCCGTGGGGGGGTAGCACAGATACGCAGTATTTT.

As for this clonotype: Possible read error: a much larger clone is one base away. V and J are TRBV12-3 or TRBV12-4 and TRBJ1-5; D call uncertain. The CDR3 extends over 13 amino acids. CDR3 nucleotide sequence: TGTGCCAGCAGACCGAATAGCATTCAGCCCCAGCATTTT. It yields the protein CASRPNSIQPQHF.

The genes are TRBV19 and TRBJ2-7, with 9 bases lining up with TRBD1. The germline CDR1 and CDR2 sequences are LNHDA and SQIVND (reference sequence). V shed 3 bases and J 2 bases; nucleotides not matched to a gene: 2. CDR3 size: 14 residues. CDR3 sequence: CASSMGTGTYEQYF. CDR3 DNA: TGTGCCAGTAGTATGGGGACAGGGACCTACGAGCAGTACTTC.

This rearrangement joins TRBV30 to TRBJ2-7; no firm D call. The CDR3 contains 13 residues. Per germline, CDR1 GTSNPN and CDR2 SVGIG (reference sequence). V was clipped by 5 bases and J by 0 bases, with 11 bases between them. CDR3 DNA: TGTGCCTGGGAGACTGAGAGCTCCTACGAGCAGTACTTC. Amino acid sequence: CAWETESSYEQYF.

This clonotype was observed at least ten times. V is TRBV29-1 and J is TRBJ2-3, with D possibly called TRBD1 or TRBD2 (5 bases each). There are 13 residues in the CDR3. Looked up from germline, CDR1 is SQVTM and CDR2 is ANQGSEA. The ends were cut back, 4 bases at V and 0 bases at J, with 8 bases in the middle. As DNA, the CDR3 is TGCAGCGTTGCGGGACCTAGCACAGATACGCAGTATTTT. This sequence encodes CSVAGPSTDTQYF.

Concerning this clonotype: The junction and the germline gene differ at one end; a read error may be behind it. This sequence joins TRBV11-3 and TRBJ1-6; D gene ambiguous. This CDR3 has 15 amino acids. CDR1 and CDR2 from the germline V gene are SGHNT and YENEEA. The CDR3 is CTSSPVVGANSPLHF. CDR3 DNA sequence: TGTACCAGCAGCCCGGTCGTGGGCGCTAATTCACCCCTCCACTTT.

Points on this clonotype: At one of its ends the junction is not consistent with the germline gene, which may arise from a read error. V and J are TRBV6-1 and TRBJ2-4; 7 bases are a match to TRBD1. Germline assignment: CDR1 MNHNS and CDR2 SASEGT. The CDR3 totals 15 residues. The CDR3 reads CVSSYRGDVGNIQYF. The CDR3 DNA reads TGTGTCAGCAGTTACAGGGGTGATGTGGGAAACATTCAGTACTTC.

This chain links TRBV30 with TRBJ2-2, with D possibly being TRBD1 (6 bases). The CDR3 has 15 residues. Germline assignment: CDR1 GTSNPN and CDR2 SVGIG (reference sequence). V was pared by 6 bases and J by 0 bases, with 14 bases between. The CDR3 DNA is TGTGCCTGCGACCTTGGGACATCGAACACCGGGGAGCTGTTTTTT. Protein: CACDLGTSNTGELFF.

Concerning this clonotype: This may be a read error, as it is one base from a much larger clone. The rearrangement joins TRBV29-1 to TRBJ2-7; a weak D match, TRBD2 (6 bases). V gave up 3 bases and J gave up 3 bases, with 15 bases separating them. Looked up from germline, CDR1 is SQVTM and CDR2 is ANQGSEA. This CDR3 is built from 14 residues. For the CDR3, the DNA is TGCAGCGTTGAGGTGGCGGGAACTGTCTACGAGCAGTACTTC. The encoded protein is CSVEVAGTVYEQYF.

This clonotype was seen repeatedly, ten times or more. The chain carries TRBV12-3 or TRBV12-4 and TRBJ1-1; no definite D call. The CDR3 is made up of 13 amino acids. V was clipped by 4 bases and J by 1 base, with 7 bases between them. The CDR3 bases are TGTGCCAGCAGTTCGACCGAGAACACTGAAGCTTTCTTT. As protein: CASSSTENTEAFF.

For this clonotype: A much larger clonotype is one base distant, so this may be a read error. V is TRBV6-2 or TRBV6-3 and J is TRBJ2-6; D tentatively fits TRBD1 or TRBD2 (5 bases each). Trimming pared 6 bases from V and 4 bases from J, leaving 19 bases between. Germline V gene lookup returns CDR1 MNHEY and CDR2 SVGEGT. The CDR3 has 17 residues. CDR3: CASRRTCEGIGANVLTF. CDR3 nucleotides: TGTGCCAGCAGGAGGACCTGTGAGGGGATAGGGGCCAACGTCCTGACTTTC.

This sequence joins TRBV11-2 and TRBJ2-3; TRBD2 aligns across 15 bases. This CDR3 comprises 20 residues. The V and J ends lost 4 bases and 6 bases, in that order; junction bases with no gene match: 17. Germline CDR1 is SGHAT and CDR2 is FQNNGV. The CDR3: CASSSRTSGRAGKATDTQYF. The CDR3 DNA is TGTGCCAGCAGCTCCAGGACTAGCGGGAGGGCCGGTAAAGCAACTGATACGCAGTATTTT.

A remark on this clonotype: At one end, the junction sequence differs from germline, possibly due to a read error. V is TRBV6-6 and J is TRBJ2-5; the D gene is possibly TRBD2 (6 bases). From germline, CDR1 is MNHNY and CDR2 SVGAGI (reference sequence). The CDR3 totals 15 residues. In DNA, the CDR3 is TGTGCTAGCAGACGGGGGACCGGGCATAGGGAGACCCAGTACTTC. Amino acid sequence: CASRRGTGHRETQYF.